These 22 T cell receptor beta chains were all obtained from the same sample, sequenced in a study of blood T cell repertoires in COVID-19. The table came from immunoSEQ multiplex PCR; TCRdb's copy has only in-frame clones and leaves some out. The sample consists of a few hundred thousand clones, nearly 90% of them appearing once. The sequenced sample consisted of PBMCs or T cells enriched from blood (not recorded which). The receptor set was obtained from an older woman who had recovered from COVID-19.

The chain recombines TRBV19 with TRBJ1-4; 8 bases agree with TRBD1. V trimming: 5 bases; J trimming: 4 bases; junction bases outside the gene matches: 6. CDR1 and CDR2 (germline): LNHDA, SQIVND (reference sequence). This CDR3 is built from 15 residues. The CDR3 sequence: CASSLGQGHNEKLFF. The CDR3 nucleotides read TGTGCCAGTAGTCTTGGACAGGGCCATAATGAAAAACTGTTTTTT.

The sample holds a few counts of this clone. The V and J genes are TRBV27 and TRBJ1-2, with D possibly TRBD1 on 5 matching bases. Trimming pared 3 bases from V and 2 bases from J, leaving 13 bases between. The CDR3 covers 15 residues. The germline V gene encodes CDR1 MNHEY and CDR2 SMNVEV (reference sequence). DNA for the CDR3: TGTGCCAGCAGTTTTGGGAGGCAGGGAAACTATGGCTACACCTTC. Translation gives CASSFGRQGNYGYTF.

This clone was observed a single time. V usage is TRBV3-1 (or the pseudogene TRBV3-2) and J usage is TRBJ2-2, with TRBD2 matching over 12 bases. Trimming at V came to 6 bases and at J to 9 bases, leaving 8 bases not matched to a gene. CDR3 length: 15 amino acids. Germline CDR1 is LGHDT and CDR2 is YNNKEL (reference sequence). The CDR3 DNA reads as TGTGCCAGCAGTACGCTAGCGGGGGGGCCCCGGGAGCTGTTTTTT. Protein: CASSTLAGGPRELFF.

The genes are TRBV7-2 and TRBJ2-1; D gene unclear. V lost 3 bases to trimming and J lost 5 bases, with 17 bases between them. CDR1 and CDR2 (germline): SGHTA, FQGNSA. This CDR3 has 16 amino acids. The CDR3 region is CASSFLVNLGNNEQFF. In DNA, the CDR3 is TGTGCCAGCAGCTTTCTAGTGAACCTGGGTAACAATGAGCAGTTCTTC.

The CDR3 sequence is CASSQADRGNGYTF. DNA for the CDR3: TGTGCCAGCAGCCAAGCAGACAGGGGAAATGGCTACACCTTC. The J gene is TRBJ1-2, the V gene TRBV3-1 (or the pseudogene TRBV3-2); 8 nucleotides align to TRBD1. Germline CDR1 reads LGHDT; CDR2 reads YNNKEL (reference sequence). There are 14 residues in the CDR3. With V trimmed by 1 base and J by 6 bases, 4 bases remained unmatched.

This rearrangement joins TRBV12-3 or TRBV12-4 to TRBJ2-7, with a tentative D call TRBD1 (5 bases). Trimming cost V 6 bases and J 3 bases, with 12 bases left between them. This CDR3 is 13 amino acids long. The CDR3 region has the DNA TGTGCCAGCAGCCCCGACAGATACTACGAGCAGTACTTC. It translates to CASSPDRYYEQYF.

V and J are TRBV10-3 and TRBJ1-1; no definite D call. The germline V gene has CDR1 ENHRY and CDR2 SYGVKD. The CDR3 runs 12 residues. The germline V and J ends were trimmed by 8 bases and 0 bases, with 7 bases remaining between them. The CDR3 here is CAIAGLNTEAFF. The DNA for the CDR3 is TGTGCCATCGCGGGCCTGAACACTGAAGCTTTCTTT.

The rearrangement joins TRBV4-1 to TRBJ2-3; D perhaps matches TRBD1 (7 bases). V was clipped by 5 bases and J by 1 base, with 28 bases between them. CDR1 is MGHRA, CDR2 YSYEKL, per germline. The CDR3 has 20 residues. For the CDR3, the DNA is TGCGCCAGCAGCATCGGATTACGGCCAGGGGGGCTCGGCGGCACAGATACGCAGTATTTT. Protein product: CASSIGLRPGGLGGTDTQYF.

This chain uses TRBV6-5 with TRBJ1-4; 7 nucleotides agree with TRBD1. Germline trimming cut 6 bases from V and 3 bases from J; bases unmatched to any gene: 4. Germline loops: CDR1 MNHEY, CDR2 SVGAGI. This CDR3 has 14 residues. This chain's CDR3 is CASRPGQSNEKLFF. In DNA form, the CDR3 reads TGTGCCAGCAGACCGGGACAGTCTAATGAAAAACTGTTTTTT.

V gene TRBV12-3 or TRBV12-4 combines with J gene TRBJ2-5; D call uncertain. The CDR3 consists of 13 residues. The ends were cut back, 5 bases at V and 5 bases at J, with 12 bases in the middle. The CDR3 bases are TGTGCCAGCAGTCTTGGCTCGCTTGAGACCCAGTACTTC. Amino acid sequence: CASSLGSLETQYF.

The chain links TRBV19 to TRBJ1-1, with a weak D call TRBD1 (5 bases). Deletions cut 1 base from V and 1 base from J, with 10 bases between. From germline, CDR1 is LNHDA and CDR2 SQIVND (reference sequence). The CDR3 consists of 15 residues. The CDR3 nucleotides are TGTGCCAGTAGTATAGTTGGGACTCCGAACACTGAAGCTTTCTTT. Its protein product is CASSIVGTPNTEAFF. Drawing the rest from reference TRBV19 and TRBJ1-1, the complete variable domain is DGGITQSPKYLFRKEGQNVTLSCEQNLNHDAMYWYRQDPGQGLRLIYYSQIVNDFQKGDIAEGYSVSREKKESFPLTVTSAQKNPTAFYLCASSIVGTPNTEAFFGQGTRLTVV.

The rearrangement uses TRBV3-1 (or the pseudogene TRBV3-2) and TRBJ2-3; the match to TRBD2 covers 9 bases. The V gene end was trimmed by 1 base and the J gene end by 5 bases; junction bases not matched to a gene: 1. CDR1 and CDR2 from the germline V gene are LGHDT and YNNKEL (reference sequence). This CDR3 has 14 residues. The CDR3 here is CASSQGLAVDTQYF. The CDR3 bases are TGTGCCAGCAGCCAAGGACTAGCGGTAGATACGCAGTATTTT.

This sequence joins TRBV12-3 or TRBV12-4 and TRBJ1-5; 7 bases match TRBD1. This CDR3 is built from 12 residues. V shed 8 bases, J shed 6 bases, and the junction held 4 bases outside the gene matches. CDR3: CASRTGGQPQHF. The CDR3 region has the DNA TGTGCCAGCCGGACAGGAGGTCAGCCCCAGCATTTT.

The rearrangement joins TRBV7-9 to TRBJ2-1; 12 positions match TRBD2. Germline loops: CDR1 SEHNR, CDR2 FQNEAQ (reference sequence). This CDR3 spans 16 amino acids. V lost 6 bases, J lost 5 bases, and 8 bases stayed unmatched. The CDR3 coding sequence is TGTGCCAGCAGGCAGACTAGCGGGAGACACCACAATGAGCAGTTCTTC. This translates into CASRQTSGRHHNEQFF.

CDR3 nucleotides: TGCGCCAGCAGCCTCCGCCAGAGCACAGATACGCAGTATTTT. Translation gives CASSLRQSTDTQYF. The chain couples TRBV5-1 to TRBJ2-3, with unresolved D. The V end lost 4 bases, the J end lost 0 bases, and 9 bases lay between the germline ends. This CDR3 region has 14 residues. Germline V gene data show CDR1 as SGHRS and CDR2 as YFSETQ.

J is TRBJ2-7 and V is TRBV28; 7 bases match TRBD1. The V gene's germline CDR1 is MDHEN and CDR2 SYDVKM. Trimming cost V 6 bases and J 3 bases; bases outside gene matches: 5. This CDR3 spans 13 amino acids. The CDR3 here is CASRTTGIYEQYF. CDR3 DNA: TGTGCCAGCAGGACGACAGGGATCTACGAGCAGTACTTC.

The chain has TRBV28 and TRBJ1-1, with D uncertain. Germline V gene sequence: CDR1 MDHEN, CDR2 SYDVKM. This CDR3 spans 14 amino acids. The V end was cut by 3 bases, the J end by 1 base, with 9 bases between. This CDR3 is CASSFRAPNTEAFF. CDR3 sequence (DNA): TGTGCCAGCAGTTTTAGAGCACCGAACACTGAAGCTTTCTTT.

The rearrangement joins TRBV3-1 (or the pseudogene TRBV3-2) to TRBJ2-3; TRBD2 matches 9 bases. From germline, CDR1 is LGHDT and CDR2 YNNKEL (reference sequence). V trimming: 6 bases; J trimming: 6 bases; junction bases outside the gene matches: 16. This CDR3 is built from 17 residues. The CDR3 here is CASSQNGIAGAGDTQYF. CDR3 DNA: TGTGCCAGCAGTCAGAATGGGATAGCGGGGGCCGGGGATACGCAGTATTTT.

The genes are TRBV28 and TRBJ2-2, with 7 nucleotides matching TRBD1. CDR1 and CDR2 (germline): MDHEN, SYDVKM. The CDR3 totals 14 residues. The ends lost 8 bases at V and 2 bases at J; junction bases unmatched: 5. DNA for the CDR3: TGTGCCAGCGTCGGACAGGCCAACACCGGGGAGCTGTTTTTT. This translates into CASVGQANTGELFF.

The chain couples TRBV6-1 to TRBJ2-5; maybe TRBD2 (6 bases). Germline V gene sequence: CDR1 MNHNS, CDR2 SASEGT. V gave up 1 base and J gave up 7 bases, with 13 bases separating them. CDR3 length: 14 residues. Written as DNA, the CDR3 is TGTGCCAGCAGTGAAGATCTGCTGGGGGGGACCCAGTACTTC. Its translation: CASSEDLLGGTQYF.

Only one count was recorded for this clone. V gene TRBV19 combines with J gene TRBJ2-2, with TRBD2 matching over 8 bases. CDR1 LNHDA and CDR2 SQIVND come from the germline V gene (reference sequence). J was trimmed by 0 bases and V by 4 bases; bases with no gene match: 22. The CDR3 covers 22 residues. CDR3 region: CASSTGAIILAGPPPNTGELFF. CDR3 DNA: TGTGCCAGTAGTACAGGCGCGATCATTCTAGCGGGTCCTCCCCCGAACACCGGGGAGCTGTTTTTT.

This clone was observed a few times. This chain joins TRBV4-1 and TRBJ2-7, with D possibly TRBD2 on 6 matching bases. The V gene lost 0 bases and the J gene lost 6 bases, with 21 bases spanning the gap. Looked up from germline, CDR1 is MGHRA and CDR2 is YSYEKL. The CDR3 loop spans 17 amino acids. CDR3 sequence reads: CASSQDFRRAELTEQYF. DNA for the CDR3: TGCGCCAGCAGCCAAGATTTCCGGAGGGCCGAACTAACCGAGCAGTACTTC.